The following is a TCR beta chain sequence with its context. V was cut by 0 bases and J by 6 bases, with 11 bases left in between. This CDR3 comprises 14 residues. Germline CDR1 SGHAT, CDR2 FQNNGV. The data belong to a study of blood T cell repertoires in COVID-19. Only in-frame clones appear in the TCRdb table, and some are missing; sequencing was by immunoSEQ multiplex PCR. The repertoire includes 100,000 or so clones, around 90% of them detected once, and around 6% sits in the top ten. The specimen was peripheral blood. The clonotype comes from a man in his 70s with acute or convalescent COVID-19. V is TRBV11-2 and J is TRBJ1-2, with D possibly TRBD1 on 6 matching bases. CDR3 amino acids: CASSLDWQGNGYTF. CDR3 DNA sequence: TGTGCCAGCAGCTTAGATTGGCAGGGGAATGGCTACACCTTC.